This T cell receptor beta chain appears in the sequencing data of a study of breast tumors, draining lymph nodes, adjacent tissues. This CDR3 spans 13 amino acids. V was trimmed by 3 bases and J by 2 bases, leaving 9 bases between them. Germline V gene sequence: CDR1 SGHRS, CDR2 YFSETQ. This clonotype has ten or more counts. Its antigen is as yet unknown. Broader study findings: Tumors had less TCR diversity than lymph nodes, more than nontumor tissue.

TCRdb fed the multiplex PCR reads into MiXCR, producing one record per CDR3 protein. The sample has about 110,000 distinct CDR3 sequences; approximately 28% are singletons. Axillary draining lymph nodes of breast cancer patients supplied the node samples. Sequencing was carried out using axillary lymph node tissue. The origin of this receptor is a female donor with breast cancer. Some clones in this sample may be carry-over from other donors' samples. V and J are TRBV5-1 and TRBJ2-7; D uncertain. The DNA for the CDR3 is TGCGCCAGCAGCTCCGGTAGGGCCTACGAGCAGTACTTC. Translating gives CASSSGRAYEQYF. Full variable domain (outside the CDR3, taken from reference TRBV5-1 and TRBJ2-7): KAGVTQTPRYLIKTRGQQVTLSCSPISGHRSVSWYQQTPGQGLQFLFEYFSETQRNKGNFPGRFSGRQFSNSRSEMNVSTLELGDSALYLCASSSGRAYEQYFGPGTRLTVT.